This TCR beta chain was retrieved from a study of blood T cell repertoires in COVID-19. Exposed enrollees had met someone with a PCR-confirmed or clinician-diagnosed COVID-19 case at some point within the 2 weeks before study entry. CDR3 length: 18 amino acids. CDR1 and CDR2 from the germline V gene are SGHNT and YENEEA. Trimming stripped 0 bases from V and 3 bases from J, with 18 bases between. Method: immunoSEQ multiplex PCR; TCRdb's copy keeps in-frame clones and lacks some. Here the sample spans about 430,000 clones, nearly 90% being singletons. The V and J genes are TRBV11-3 and TRBJ2-1, with a weak D call TRBD2 (6 bases). The source material was PBMCs or T cells enriched from blood (not recorded which). This receptor was taken from a woman under 30 who had been exposed to COVID-19. DNA for the CDR3: TGTGCCAGCAGCTTAGATCCCCCTAGACGGGAGAGCTACAATGAGCAGTTCTTC. Translating it yields CASSLDPPRRESYNEQFF. Based on the CDR3 plus reference TRBV11-3 and TRBJ2-1, the full variable domain is EAGVVQSPRYKIIEKKQPVAFWCNPISGHNTLYWYLQNLGQGPELLIRYENEEAVDDSQLPKDRFSAERLKGVDSTLKIQPAELGDSAVYLCASSLDPPRRESYNEQFFGPGTRLTVL.